Listed below are T cell receptor beta chains from one sample, sequenced in a study of OX40 agonist ivuxolimab in advanced cancers. Sequenced by immunoSEQ multiplex PCR; TCRdb stores in-frame clones only, minus some. The sample carries tens of thousands of clones, about 80% recorded once. Source: CD4+ or CD8+ T cells sorted from blood, taken in a trial of the OX40 agonist ivuxolimab. The receptor set was obtained from an adult with an advanced solid tumor such as melanoma, head and neck, liver or kidney cancer. The CDR3 runs from the conserved cysteine through the conserved F or W. Each record gives: D gene, J gene, clone size, V gene, CDR3 protein, CDR3 DNA. D genes are given only for firm matches. Size tells how often a clone was seen (once, few, many) or the class of an expanded clone, and some rows leave it out.

. | TRBJ1-3 | . | TRBV9 | CASSVAYRPSGNTIYF | TGTGCCAGCAGCGTAGCTTACAGGCCCTCTGGAAACACCATATATTTT
. | TRBJ2-3 | . | TRBV11-3 | CASSPYRGTDTQYF | TGTGCCAGCAGCCCATATCGGGGCACAGATACGCAGTATTTT
. | TRBJ2-7 | . | TRBV10-1 | CASSETGYEQYF | TGCGCCAGCAGTGAGACGGGATACGAGCAGTACTTC
. | TRBJ2-5 | . | TRBV2 | CASRPEGLEQYF | TGTGCCAGCAGGCCTGAGGGGTTAGAGCAGTACTTC
. | TRBJ2-3 | . | TRBV6-5 | CASRRVGGGSDTQYF | TGTGCCAGCAGGCGGGTCGGAGGGGGGTCAGATACGCAGTATTTT
TRBD1 | TRBJ1-1 | . | TRBV30 | CAWSDGGGFTEAFF | TGTGCCTGGAGTGATGGAGGGGGCTTTACTGAAGCTTTCTTT
TRBD2 | TRBJ2-7 | . | TRBV15 | CATSLRTSGTYEQYF | TGTGCCACCAGCTTGAGGACTAGCGGGACCTACGAGCAGTACTTC
. | TRBJ2-2 | . | TRBV19 | CASSITLANTGELFF | TGTGCCAGTAGTATAACACTAGCGAACACCGGGGAGCTGTTTTTT
. | TRBJ2-7 | medium-sized | TRBV5-4 | CASSFSETAYEQYF | TGTGCCAGCAGCTTCTCCGAGACAGCCTACGAGCAGTACTTC
. | TRBJ2-7 | . | TRBV7-3 | CASSLSPFNEQYF | TGTGCCAGCAGCTTAAGCCCCTTCAACGAGCAGTACTTC
. | TRBJ2-2 | . | TRBV27 | CASTDGRSNTGELFF | TGTGCCTCTACTGACGGACGATCGAACACCGGGGAGCTGTTTTTT
. | TRBJ2-5 | . | TRBV5-8 | CASSLFQGETQYF | TGTGCCAGCAGCTTGTTCCAGGGAGAGACCCAGTACTTC
. | TRBJ2-7 | once | TRBV28 | CASGPRLGAGLYEQYF | TGTGCCAGCGGTCCCCGCCTCGGGGCGGGGCTCTACGAGCAGTACTTC
. | TRBJ2-5 | many | TRBV2 | CASKSGQETQYF | TGTGCCAGCAAATCAGGACAAGAGACCCAGTACTTC
. | TRBJ2-1 | . | TRBV7-9 | CASSLGQRWDEQFF | TGTGCCAGCAGCTTAGGCCAGCGCTGGGATGAGCAGTTCTTC
TRBD1 | TRBJ2-7 | . | TRBV5-4 | CASSFGPGQGYEQYF | TGTGCCAGCAGCTTTGGGCCGGGACAGGGCTACGAGCAGTACTTC
. | TRBJ2-5 | . | TRBV7-9 | CASSSVLEETQYF | TGTGCCAGCAGCTCAGTTTTGGAAGAGACCCAGTACTTC
. | TRBJ2-5 | . | TRBV5-4 | CASSLKDWEETQYF | TGTGCCAGCAGCTTAAAAGACTGGGAGGAGACCCAGTACTTC
. | TRBJ1-1 | . | TRBV30 | CAWSVGGNTEAFF | TGTGCCTGGAGTGTAGGCGGGAACACTGAAGCTTTCTTT
. | TRBJ1-1 | . | TRBV10-1 | CASSESRLGNTEAFF | TGCGCCAGCAGTGAGTCCAGGTTGGGGAACACTGAAGCTTTCTTT
. | TRBJ2-5 | once | TRBV6-1 | CASKGRQETQYF | TGTGCCAGCAAGGGCAGACAAGAGACCCAGTACTTC
. | TRBJ1-5 | few | TRBV30 | CAWSPLVGNQPQHF | TGTGCCTGGAGCCCTCTTGTGGGCAATCAGCCCCAGCATTTT
. | TRBJ2-2 | . | TRBV27 | CASSLFRRPNTGELFF | TGTGCCAGCAGTTTATTCCGACGACCGAACACCGGGGAGCTGTTTTTT
. | TRBJ1-1 | . | TRBV5-1 | CASSLGQPEIEAFF | TGCGCCAGCAGCTTGGGGCAGCCTGAAATTGAAGCTTTCTTT
TRBD2 | TRBJ2-3 | . | TRBV7-3 | CASSSPSGRGTDTQYF | TGTGCCAGCAGTTCTCCCAGCGGGAGAGGCACAGATACGCAGTATTTT
TRBD2 | TRBJ2-1 | . | TRBV7-8 | CASSQGLAPEVYNEQFF | TGTGCCAGCAGCCAAGGACTAGCGCCAGAGGTTTACAATGAGCAGTTCTTC
TRBD2 | TRBJ2-1 | once | TRBV28 | CASSLGGGGNEQFF | TGTGCCAGCAGTTTAGGGGGGGGAGGCAATGAGCAGTTCTTC
TRBD2 | TRBJ2-7 | . | TRBV6-5 | CASSYAGGPGEQYF | TGTGCCAGCAGTTACGCGGGAGGGCCAGGCGAGCAGTACTTC
. | TRBJ1-6 | . | TRBV6-1 | CASSTGTYNSPLHF | TGTGCCAGCAGCACGGGGACCTATAATTCACCCCTCCACTTT
TRBD1 | TRBJ2-3 | . | TRBV6-1 | CASSGDRGTTDTQYF | TGTGCCAGCAGCGGAGACAGGGGAACAACAGATACGCAGTATTTT
. | TRBJ2-2 | . | TRBV27 | CASSSSWRGANTGELFF | TGTGCCAGCAGTTCCAGTTGGCGGGGAGCGAACACCGGGGAGCTGTTTTTT
. | TRBJ2-3 | . | TRBV4-1 | CASSQGRQDTQYF | TGCGCCAGCAGCCAAGGGAGGCAAGATACGCAGTATTTT
. | TRBJ2-5 | . | TRBV7-9 | CASSPRDFQETQYF | TGTGCCAGCAGCCCGCGGGACTTTCAAGAGACCCAGTACTTC
. | TRBJ1-1 | . | TRBV5-6 | CASSPGVYITEAFF | TGTGCCAGCAGCCCTGGGGTCTATATTACTGAAGCTTTCTTT
TRBD2 | TRBJ2-7 | . | TRBV7-9 | CASSLPAGSSYEQYF | TGTGCCAGCAGCTTACCAGCGGGAAGCTCCTACGAGCAGTACTTC
TRBD2 | TRBJ2-3 | few | TRBV30 | CAWSAPPASGRAPDTQYF | TGTGCCTGGAGCGCTCCCCCGGCTAGCGGGAGGGCACCAGATACGCAGTATTTT
. | TRBJ2-2 | . | TRBV5-1 | CASTLEFTGELFF | TGTGCCAGCACCTTGGAGTTCACCGGGGAGCTGTTTTTT
. | TRBJ2-7 | . | TRBV28 | CASSFTISYEQYF | TGTGCCAGCAGCTTTACAATATCCTACGAGCAGTACTTC
. | TRBJ2-6 | . | TRBV11-2 | CASSQGIGSSGANVLTF | TGTGCCAGCAGTCAAGGGATAGGCTCCTCTGGGGCCAACGTCCTGACTTTC
. | TRBJ2-7 | once | TRBV2 | CASSEVPEPYDEQYF | TGTGCCAGCAGTGAAGTTCCCGAACCGTATGACGAGCAGTACTTC
. | TRBJ2-2 | . | TRBV28 | CASSLSRHGAAELFF | TGTGCCAGCAGTTTATCTCGCCACGGAGCGGCGGAGCTGTTTTTT
. | TRBJ2-1 | . | TRBV14 | CASSSDEAPGYNEQFF | TGTGCCAGCAGCAGTGATGAGGCCCCGGGATACAATGAGCAGTTCTTC
. | TRBJ2-7 | . | TRBV4-2 | CASSQDSYEQYF | TGTGCCAGCAGCCAAGACAGCTACGAGCAGTACTTC
TRBD2 | TRBJ2-2 | . | TRBV30 | CAWSVILAATGELFF | TGTGCCTGGAGTGTAATCCTAGCGGCCACCGGGGAGCTGTTTTTT
. | TRBJ1-5 | once | TRBV6-5 | CASSQGGGNQPQHF | TGTGCCAGCAGTCAGGGAGGGGGCAATCAGCCCCAGCATTTT
TRBD1 | TRBJ2-7 | . | TRBV30 | CAWEDRAYEQYF | TGTGCCTGGGAAGACAGGGCCTACGAGCAGTACTTC
. | TRBJ2-5 | . | TRBV11-2 | CASSFNTLRSTRETQYF | TGTGCCAGCAGCTTCAACACCCTGAGGAGTACGAGGGAGACCCAGTACTTC
TRBD2 | TRBJ2-1 | few | TRBV5-1 | CASSPLLTSGSSYNEQFF | TGCGCCAGCAGCCCACTTCTGACTAGCGGGAGCTCCTACAATGAGCAGTTCTTC
TRBD1 | TRBJ1-1 | . | TRBV14 | CASSPQQWTGWVNTEAFF | TGTGCCAGCAGCCCTCAGCAGTGGACAGGATGGGTAAACACTGAAGCTTTCTTT
. | TRBJ1-1 | once | TRBV6-6 | CASSYGPGREDTEAFF | TGTGCCAGCAGTTACGGCCCTGGCAGGGAGGACACTGAAGCTTTCTTT
TRBD1 | TRBJ2-7 | . | TRBV6-5 | CASSYSKGGQGVGQYF | TGTGCCAGCAGTTACTCGAAAGGGGGACAGGGTGTGGGGCAGTACTTC
. | TRBJ1-1 | . | TRBV19 | CASTQGNTEAFF | TGTGCCAGTACCCAGGGGAACACTGAAGCTTTCTTT
. | TRBJ2-1 | . | TRBV6-1 | CASRDHLNEQFF | TGTGCCAGCAGGGACCACCTCAATGAGCAGTTCTTC
. | TRBJ1-1 | . | TRBV19 | CASSWDGRNTEAFF | TGTGCCAGTAGTTGGGACGGTCGGAACACTGAAGCTTTCTTT
TRBD2 | TRBJ2-7 | . | TRBV6-1 | CASSEKGGSSYEQYF | TGTGCCAGCAGTGAAAAGGGCGGGAGCTCCTACGAGCAGTACTTC
. | TRBJ2-1 | . | TRBV6-4 | CASSDSGDLNNEQFF | TGTGCCAGCAGTGACTCAGGGGACTTAAACAATGAGCAGTTCTTC
. | TRBJ2-5 | . | TRBV7-9 | CASSLASLQETQYF | TGTGCCAGCAGCTTAGCGAGCTTACAAGAGACCCAGTACTTC
. | TRBJ2-7 | . | TRBV2 | CASSEATDASYEQYF | TGTGCCAGCAGTGAAGCCACGGACGCAAGCTACGAGCAGTACTTC
TRBD2 | TRBJ2-7 | . | TRBV30 | CAWSSGRVYEQYF | TGTGCCTGGTCTAGCGGGAGGGTGTACGAGCAGTACTTC